This T cell receptor beta chain was recovered during a study of T cells in localized non-small cell lung cancer. Overall study results and limits: A median roughly 50 of the top 100 tumor clones appeared in adjacent lung. Exceeding tumor, uninvolved adjacent lung had the highest T cell clonality. Longer overall survival was linked to higher blood T cell density.

Profiled with immunoSEQ multiplex PCR; TCRdb holds only in-frame clones, not every one. The sample has some 3,400 clones, about 22% seen once. This clone is medium-sized within its sample. Its antigen is not known. CDR1 is MDHEN, CDR2 SYDVKM, per germline. Trimming stripped 3 bases from V and 2 bases from J, with 15 bases between. The CDR3 is 16 residues long. The gene calls are TRBV28 and TRBJ2-3; D is undetermined. The receptor's source is a woman aged 40 to 75 with stage I lung adenocarcinoma. Sample: lung tumor tissue, taken before any cancer treatment. The CDR3 is CASSFRYGPLTDTQYF. CDR3 sequence (DNA): TGTGCCAGCAGTTTTAGGTATGGCCCGCTCACAGATACGCAGTATTTT.